This TCR beta chain was sequenced during a study of cytomegalovirus exposure and HLA in healthy donors. In the study overall: From around 180 million T cells, an earlier analysis saw approximately 110 million unique TCR beta sequences. About 79% of roughly 430 genotyped donors fell in the Caucasian-associated ancestry cluster.

V lost 3 bases and J 6 bases, leaving 11 bases between the germline ends. CDR1 and CDR2 from the germline V gene are MGHDK and SYGVNS. The CDR3 extends over 14 amino acids. The PCR was carried out with 60 Vbeta primers and 13 Jbeta primers. Profiled with immunoSEQ multiplex PCR; TCRdb holds only in-frame clones, not every one. The sample holds around 50,000 clones, 80% seen once. The gene calls are TRBV25-1 and TRBJ2-2; the D gene is possibly TRBD1 (6 bases). Sequencing used PBMCs. This TCR was recovered from a man younger than 40 in good health and CMV-seropositive. CDR3 residues: CASSEQGLSGELFF. CDR3 bases: TGTGCCAGCAGTGAGCAGGGGTTGTCCGGGGAGCTGTTTTTT. Looking up the rest from reference TRBV25-1 and TRBJ2-2 gives the full variable domain: EADIYQTPRYLVIGTGKKITLECSQTMGHDKMYWYQQDPGMELHLIHYSYGVNSTEKGDLSSESTVSRIRTEHFPLTLESARPSHTSQYLCASSEQGLSGELFFGEGSRLTVL.